The T cell receptor beta chain described here comes from a study of radiation and T cells in renal cell carcinoma. The study, taken as a whole, reports: Top tumor clonotypes rose in blood 2 weeks post-radiation, then contracted. Baseline intratumoral clonotype presence is unknown without pretreatment biopsies.

Notes on this clone: Its antigen is undetermined.

TCRdb keeps only in-frame clones here, not all; method: immunoSEQ multiplex PCR. Seen here are 130,000 to 150,000 clones, approximately 86% observed once, and the top ten hold over 15%. The germline V gene encodes CDR1 LGHNA and CDR2 YNFKEQ. The CDR3 consists of 14 residues. Trimming stripped 4 bases from V and 5 bases from J, with 15 bases between. Time point indicated: blood 4 weeks post-SBRT, at nephrectomy. The treatment: 15 Gy SBRT to primary tumor, nephrectomy 4 weeks later. This renal cell carcinoma was of the clear cell type. This receptor was taken from a woman aged 50 to 60 with renal cell carcinoma. This specimen consisted of blood, obtained from a patient whose treatment included radiotherapy and nephrectomy. The rearrangement uses TRBV4-2 and TRBJ2-7, with a weak D call TRBD1 (6 bases). CDR3 in DNA: TGTGCCAGCAGCCCCAACGGGACACCTGACGAGCAGTACTTC. Translating it yields CASSPNGTPDEQYF.